The rows below give T cell receptor beta chains drawn from one sample of a study of neoadjuvant anti-PD-1 for oral cavity cancer. Produced via immunoSEQ multiplex PCR; TCRdb's table is partial and in-frame only. In the table there are about 15,000 clones, about 70% of which are singletons. This material consisted of PBMCs, taken before nivolumab (anti-PD-1) treatment. Receptors were obtained from a person aged 35-79 years with oral cavity squamous cell carcinoma. CDR3s include the opening cysteine and the closing phenylalanine or tryptophan. The D gene is left open where the match is weak. The listing skips clone size in some rows; elsewhere it reads once, few, many or a size class.

>TRBJ1-5|.|14|TRBV5-1|.
CASSSSGGNQPQHF
TGCGCCAGCAGCTCGTCTGGTGGCAATCAGCCCCAGCATTTT
>TRBJ1-5|.|13|TRBV6-1|.
CASSEISLEPQHF
TGTGCCAGCAGTGAAATTTCGTTAGAGCCCCAGCATTTT
>TRBJ2-7|.|14|TRBV7-6|few
CASSLVLGGSEQYF
TGTGCCAGCAGCTTAGTCTTGGGGGGCTCCGAGCAGTACTTC
>TRBJ1-1|TRBD1|17|TRBV28|few
CASSLASQGVYGAGAFF
TGTGCCAGCAGTTTGGCATCACAGGGGGTATACGGGGCTGGAGCTTTCTTT
>TRBJ2-3|TRBD2|17|TRBV13|.
CASSPERLAGGTDTQYF
TGTGCCAGCAGCCCGGAGCGACTAGCGGGGGGAACAGATACGCAGTATTTT
>TRBJ1-1|.|12|TRBV30|few
CAWSQGGPEAFF
TGTGCCTGGAGTCAAGGGGGACCTGAAGCTTTCTTT
>TRBJ1-5|.|16|TRBV6-1|few
CASSELGIYSNQPQHF
TGTGCCAGCAGTGAACTAGGGATATATAGCAATCAGCCCCAGCATTTT
>TRBJ1-1|.|14|TRBV7-2|.
CASSFDGRLTEAFF
TGTGCCAGCAGCTTTGACGGGAGGCTCACTGAAGCTTTCTTT
>TRBJ1-1|TRBD1|16|TRBV15|.
CATSPMGYGDRLEAFF
TGTGCCACCAGTCCGATGGGGTATGGGGACAGGTTAGAAGCTTTCTTT
>TRBJ2-3|.|15|TRBV10-3|.
CAISEPQGVVDTQYF
TGTGCCATCAGTGAGCCCCAGGGTGTCGTAGATACGCAGTATTTT
>TRBJ1-1|.|15|TRBV19|.
CASSIGNGAGTEAFF
TGTGCCAGTAGTATAGGAAACGGGGCGGGCACTGAAGCTTTCTTT
>TRBJ2-5|TRBD1|14|TRBV5-1|.
CASSFGQGIETQYF
TGCGCCAGCAGCTTTGGACAGGGAATAGAGACCCAGTACTTC
>TRBJ2-7|.|12|TRBV25-1|once
CASSDRSYEQYF
TGTGCCAGCAGTGACCGCTCCTACGAGCAGTACTTC
>TRBJ1-3|.|16|TRBV5-4|few
CASSLGGQRIGNTIYF
TGTGCCAGCAGCTTGGGAGGACAGCGAATTGGAAACACCATATATTTT
>TRBJ1-6|TRBD1|16|TRBV19|.
CASSIARQGNRAPLHF
TGTGCCAGTAGTATCGCCAGACAGGGAAATAGGGCACCCCTCCACTTT
>TRBJ2-7|.|15|TRBV5-4|.
CASSLRLKGIYEQYF
TGTGCCAGCAGCTTAAGATTAAAGGGGATCTACGAGCAGTACTTC
>TRBJ2-1|TRBD1|19|TRBV10-3|.
CAISRPGQGVRRTYNEQFF
TGTGCCATCAGTCGACCGGGACAGGGGGTGCGGAGGACCTACAATGAGCAGTTCTTC
>TRBJ1-4|TRBD1|15|TRBV9|.
CASSAAGTGREKLFF
TGTGCCAGCAGCGCCGCCGGGACAGGGCGAGAAAAACTGTTTTTT
>TRBJ2-5|TRBD1|16|TRBV29-1|.
CSNFRLTGANQETQYF
TGCAGCAACTTCAGACTGACAGGGGCCAACCAAGAGACCCAGTACTTC
>TRBJ2-3|TRBD2|14|TRBV19|few
CASGTSGTSDTQYF
TGTGCCAGTGGGACTAGCGGCACCTCAGATACGCAGTATTTT
>TRBJ1-4|.|14|TRBV12-1|.
CASNYILVSEKLFF
TGTGCCAGCAACTATATCCTGGTGAGTGAAAAACTGTTTTTT
>TRBJ2-7|TRBD1|15|TRBV27|.
CASSSTGTGSREQYF
TGTGCCAGCAGTTCGACCGGGACAGGGTCTCGCGAGCAGTACTTC
>TRBJ2-4|.|15|TRBV7-8|.
CASSLGTVAKNIQYF
TGTGCCAGCAGCTTAGGGACGGTAGCCAAAAACATTCAGTACTTC
>TRBJ2-6|.|15|TRBV6-1|.
CASSPQGSGANVLTF
TGTGCCAGCAGTCCACAGGGTTCTGGGGCCAACGTCCTGACTTTC
>TRBJ2-6|.|17|TRBV27|few
CASSLDLRTSGANVLTF
TGTGCCAGCAGTTTAGATCTACGGACCTCTGGGGCCAACGTCCTGACTTTC
>TRBJ1-2|.|19|TRBV27|.
CASSGGSDNRARSPGGYTF
TGTGCCAGCAGTGGGGGTTCGGACAACCGAGCCCGGTCGCCTGGGGGCTACACCTTC
>TRBJ2-1|TRBD2|16|TRBV6-1|.
CASSVAGAWSYNEQFF
TGTGCCAGCAGTGTCGCGGGAGCGTGGTCCTACAATGAGCAGTTCTTC
>TRBJ2-1|.|11|TRBV5-5|.
CASILNNEQFF
TGTGCCAGCATCCTTAACAATGAGCAGTTCTTC
>TRBJ2-4|TRBD1|16|TRBV5-4|.
CASSSGQGATKNIQYF
TGTGCCAGCAGCTCCGGACAGGGGGCGACCAAAAACATTCAGTACTTC
>TRBJ2-3|.|16|TRBV5-1|.
CASSLAADAGTDTQYF
TGCGCCAGCAGCTTGGCGGCAGACGCTGGCACAGATACGCAGTATTTT
>TRBJ1-2|.|12|TRBV7-2|once
CASRRGGPGYTF
TGTGCCAGCAGACGGGGGGGCCCTGGCTACACCTTC
>TRBJ1-1|.|14|TRBV19|few
CASSIAGGNTEAFF
TGTGCCAGTAGTATCGCGGGGGGGAACACTGAAGCTTTCTTT
>TRBJ2-3|.|13|TRBV15|few
CATSSWITDTQYF
TGTGCCACCAGCTCCTGGATCACAGATACGCAGTATTTT
>TRBJ2-5|.|13|TRBV9|.
CASSVGIQETQYF
TGTGCCAGCAGCGTAGGGATCCAAGAGACCCAGTACTTC
>TRBJ2-1|.|15|TRBV7-2|.
CASSFGTPRHNEQFF
TGTGCCAGCAGCTTCGGGACACCCCGCCACAATGAGCAGTTCTTC
>TRBJ2-2|.|14|TRBV19|once
CASSKLRDTGELFF
TGTGCCAGTAGTAAACTCAGAGACACCGGGGAGCTGTTTTTT
>TRBJ2-2|.|15|TRBV5-1|few
CASSRTLANTGELFF
TGCGCCAGCAGCCGGACCCTTGCGAACACCGGGGAGCTGTTTTTT
>TRBJ2-1|.|15|TRBV30|.
CAWSPPGLTYNEQFF
TGTGCCTGGAGTCCCCCGGGGCTCACATACAATGAGCAGTTCTTC
>TRBJ2-5|TRBD2|15|TRBV6-6|.
CASSGVAGGQETQYF
TGTGCCAGCAGTGGTGTAGCGGGGGGACAAGAGACCCAGTACTTC
>TRBJ1-3|TRBD1|16|TRBV13|.
CASSIYHWTGGNTIYF
TGTGCCAGCAGCATCTACCACTGGACAGGGGGAAACACCATATATTTT
>TRBJ2-7|TRBD1|16|TRBV5-1|.
CASSPTGPGQGYEQYF
TGCGCCAGCAGCCCGACGGGTCCAGGACAGGGCTACGAGCAGTACTTC
>TRBJ2-1|TRBD2|15|TRBV5-1|.
CASAPSSGSYNEQFF
TGCGCCAGCGCCCCCTCGAGCGGGAGTTACAATGAGCAGTTCTTC
>TRBJ2-5|TRBD2|15|TRBV30|.
CAWATSGGAFETQYF
TGTGCCTGGGCTACTAGCGGGGGGGCCTTTGAGACCCAGTACTTC
>TRBJ2-6|TRBD1|16|TRBV27|.
CASLPFTGAGANVLTF
TGTGCCAGCCTTCCTTTCACAGGGGCTGGGGCCAACGTCCTGACTTTC
>TRBJ2-5|.|8|TRBV6-6|.
CVRPTQYF
TGTGTCCGGCCGACCCAGTACTTC
>TRBJ2-1|.|16|TRBV2|.
CASSRLAVLGGNEQFF
TGTGCCAGCAGTCGGCTAGCGGTTTTAGGGGGCAATGAGCAGTTCTTC
>TRBJ2-1|.|15|TRBV10-2|.
CASSDMGGAYNEQFF
TGCGCCAGCAGTGATATGGGGGGAGCCTACAATGAGCAGTTCTTC
>TRBJ2-1|TRBD2|15|TRBV15|once
CATSSRLAALNEQFF
TGTGCCACCAGCAGCAGGCTAGCGGCCCTCAATGAGCAGTTCTTC
>TRBJ2-3|.|11|TRBV20-1|.
CSGASTDTQYF
TGCAGTGGCGCAAGCACAGATACGCAGTATTTT
>TRBJ1-2|TRBD1|16|TRBV27|.
CASSPHPGTGNYGYTF
TGTGCCAGCAGTCCACATCCGGGGACAGGGAACTATGGCTACACCTTC
>TRBJ1-1|.|14|TRBV5-1|.
CASSLNRANTEAFF
TGCGCCAGCAGCTTGAATAGGGCGAACACTGAAGCTTTCTTT
>TRBJ1-2|.|15|TRBV7-9|.
CASSLGVSGNYGYTF
TGTGCCAGCAGCTTAGGTGTCAGTGGAAACTATGGCTACACCTTC
>TRBJ1-6|.|14|TRBV2|once
CASSRDTLGSPLHF
TGTGCCAGCAGCCGGGACACTCTGGGGTCACCCCTCCACTTT
>TRBJ1-5|TRBD1|13|TRBV19|few
CASSKAGGLPQHF
TGTGCCAGTAGTAAGGCAGGGGGTCTGCCCCAGCATTTT
>TRBJ1-2|.|15|TRBV5-4|.
CASSLEGAAPYGYTF
TGTGCCAGCAGCTTGGAAGGAGCCGCGCCTTATGGCTACACCTTC
>TRBJ2-2|TRBD1|14|TRBV19|.
CASIPSQGFRELFF
TGTGCCAGTATACCTTCACAGGGGTTCCGGGAGCTGTTTTTT